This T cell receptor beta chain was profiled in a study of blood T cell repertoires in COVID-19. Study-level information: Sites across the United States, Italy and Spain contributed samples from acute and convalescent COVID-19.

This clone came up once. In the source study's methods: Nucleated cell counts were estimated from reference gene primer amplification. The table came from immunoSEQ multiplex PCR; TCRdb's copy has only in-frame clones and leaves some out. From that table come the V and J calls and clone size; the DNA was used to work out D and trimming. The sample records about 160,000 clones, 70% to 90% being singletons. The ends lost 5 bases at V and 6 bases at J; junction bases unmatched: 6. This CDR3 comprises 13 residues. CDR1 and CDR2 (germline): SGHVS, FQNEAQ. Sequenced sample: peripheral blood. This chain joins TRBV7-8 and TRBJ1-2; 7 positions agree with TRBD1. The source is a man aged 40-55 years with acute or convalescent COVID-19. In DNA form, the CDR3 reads TGTGCCAGCAGCCCGGGGACAGCTGATGGCTACACCTTC. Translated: CASSPGTADGYTF.